This T cell receptor (beta chain) comes out of a study of identical twins. Overall study results and limits: Modelling approaches yielded underestimates of out-of-frame TCR alpha sharing between monozygotic twins. Invariant cells of the MAIT and iNKT types might have partly distorted the zero-insertion analyses.

Unique molecular identifiers were present on the cDNA, and a universal primer site came from template switching. TCRdb recomputed calls from the 5' RACE reads with MiXCR, one row per CDR3 protein. The sample gives over 550,000 distinct CDR3 sequences, about 7.1% of which show up once; less than 2% is in the top ten. Healthy Caucasians alone served as donors. Turning to this clonotype: Its antigen is not identified.

Losses at the gene ends were 4 bases for V and 9 bases for J; bases not matched to a gene: 11. The CDR3 spans 15 residues. Per germline, CDR1 MGHRA and CDR2 YSYEKL. The sample was also reused in another study, on yellow fever vaccine responses in identical twins.

The receptor was isolated from a woman between 18 and 30 years old in good health. The gene calls are TRBV4-1 and TRBJ2-1; TRBD2 aligns across 8 bases. The sample taken for sequencing was PBMCs. CDR3 residues: CASSLAGITGGEQFF. CDR3 bases: TGCGCCAGCAGCCTAGCGGGGATCACGGGAGGTGAGCAGTTCTTC.